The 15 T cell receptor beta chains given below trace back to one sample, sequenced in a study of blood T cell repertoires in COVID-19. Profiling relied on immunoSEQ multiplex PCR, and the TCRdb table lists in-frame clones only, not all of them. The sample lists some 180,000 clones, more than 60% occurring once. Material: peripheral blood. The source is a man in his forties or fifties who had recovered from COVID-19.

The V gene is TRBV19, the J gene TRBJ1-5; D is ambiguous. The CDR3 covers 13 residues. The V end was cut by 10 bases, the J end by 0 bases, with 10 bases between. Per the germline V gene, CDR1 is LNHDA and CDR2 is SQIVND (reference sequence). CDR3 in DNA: TGTGCCACAAGGCGGTCTAGCAATCAGCCCCAGCATTTT. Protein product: CATRRSSNQPQHF.

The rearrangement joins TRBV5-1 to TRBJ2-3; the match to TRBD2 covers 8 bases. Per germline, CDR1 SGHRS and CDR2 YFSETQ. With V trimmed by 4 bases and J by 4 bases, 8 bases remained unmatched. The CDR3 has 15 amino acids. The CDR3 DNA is TGCGCCAGCAGCATAGCGGGAATACAGCCAGATACGCAGTATTTT. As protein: CASSIAGIQPDTQYF.

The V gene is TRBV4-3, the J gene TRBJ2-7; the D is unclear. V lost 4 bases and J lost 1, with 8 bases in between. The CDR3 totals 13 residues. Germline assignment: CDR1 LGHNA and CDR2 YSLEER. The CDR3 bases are TGCGCCAGCAGCCCTCGGGTGTCCTACGAGCAGTACTTC. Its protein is CASSPRVSYEQYF.

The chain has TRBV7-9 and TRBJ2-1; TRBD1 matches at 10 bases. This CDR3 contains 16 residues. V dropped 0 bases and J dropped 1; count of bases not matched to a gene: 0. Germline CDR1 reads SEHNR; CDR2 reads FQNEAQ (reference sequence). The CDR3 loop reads CASSLAGQGSYNEQFF. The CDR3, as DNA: TGTGCCAGCAGCTTAGCGGGACAGGGGTCCTACAATGAGCAGTTCTTC.

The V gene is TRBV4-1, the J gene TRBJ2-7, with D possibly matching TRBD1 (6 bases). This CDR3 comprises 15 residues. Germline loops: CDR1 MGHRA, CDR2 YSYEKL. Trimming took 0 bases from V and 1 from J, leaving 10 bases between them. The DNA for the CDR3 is TGCGCCAGCAGCCAAGAGGTGGGGGCATCCTACGAGCAGTACTTC. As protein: CASSQEVGASYEQYF.

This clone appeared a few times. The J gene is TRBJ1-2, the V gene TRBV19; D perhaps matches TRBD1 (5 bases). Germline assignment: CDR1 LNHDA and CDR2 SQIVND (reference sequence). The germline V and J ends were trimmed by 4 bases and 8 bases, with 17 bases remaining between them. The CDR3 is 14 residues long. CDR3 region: CASSTIDSASGYTF. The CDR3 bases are TGTGCCAGTAGTACGATTGACAGTGCCTCCGGCTACACCTTC.

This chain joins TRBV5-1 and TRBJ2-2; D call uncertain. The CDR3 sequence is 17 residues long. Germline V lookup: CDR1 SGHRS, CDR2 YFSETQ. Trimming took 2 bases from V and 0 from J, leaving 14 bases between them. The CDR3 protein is CASSFRGVPSNTGELFF. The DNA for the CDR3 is TGCGCCAGCAGCTTCCGAGGAGTCCCATCGAACACCGGGGAGCTGTTTTTT.

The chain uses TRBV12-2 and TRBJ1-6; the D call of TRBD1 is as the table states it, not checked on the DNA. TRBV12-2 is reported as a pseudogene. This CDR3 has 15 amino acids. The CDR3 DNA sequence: TGTGCAAGTCGCTCCTGGACAGGGGAGAATTCACCCCTCCACTTT. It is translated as CASRSWTGENSPLHF.

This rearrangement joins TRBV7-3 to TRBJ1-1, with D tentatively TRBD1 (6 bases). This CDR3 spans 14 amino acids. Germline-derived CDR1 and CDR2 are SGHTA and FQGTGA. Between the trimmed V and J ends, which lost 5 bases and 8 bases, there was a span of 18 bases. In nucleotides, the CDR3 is TGTGCCAGCAGCCTCCACCACAGGGCCGGGGAAGCTTTCTTT. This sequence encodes CASSLHHRAGEAFF.

The CDR3 protein is CAWSVRLAGGGDTQYF. The CDR3 DNA is TGTGCCTGGAGTGTCAGGCTAGCGGGAGGAGGGGATACGCAGTATTTT. The chain joins TRBV30 to TRBJ2-3, with 11 bases that match TRBD2. The germline CDR1 and CDR2 sequences are GTSNPN and SVGIG (reference sequence). V lost 0 bases, J lost 6 bases, and 8 bases stayed unmatched. The CDR3 sequence is 16 residues long.

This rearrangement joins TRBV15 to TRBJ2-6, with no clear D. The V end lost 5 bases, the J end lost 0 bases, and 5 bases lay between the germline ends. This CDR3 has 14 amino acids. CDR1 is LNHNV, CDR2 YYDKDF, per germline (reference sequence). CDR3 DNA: TGTGCCACCAGCGAGAGCTCTGGGGCCAACGTCCTGACTTTC. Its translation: CATSESSGANVLTF. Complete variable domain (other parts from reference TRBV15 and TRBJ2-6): DAMVIQNPRYQVTQFGKPVTLSCSQTLNHNVMYWYQQKSSQAPKLLFHYYDKDFNNEADTPDNFQSRRPNTSFCFLDIRSPGLGDTAMYLCATSESSGANVLTFGAGSRLTVL.

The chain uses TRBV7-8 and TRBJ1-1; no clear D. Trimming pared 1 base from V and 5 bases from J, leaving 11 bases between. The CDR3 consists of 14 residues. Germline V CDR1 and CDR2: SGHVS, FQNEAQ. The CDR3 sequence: CASSLGSGRTEAFF. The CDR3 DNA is TGTGCCAGCAGCTTAGGCTCGGGGAGGACTGAAGCTTTCTTT.

CDR3 sequence reads: CASSLTGISSTDTQYF. For the CDR3, the DNA is TGCGCCAGCAGCTTGACAGGGATCAGTAGCACAGATACGCAGTATTTT. The chain carries TRBV5-1 and TRBJ2-3; D perhaps matches TRBD1 (6 bases). The CDR3 has 16 amino acids. Looked up from germline, CDR1 is SGHRS and CDR2 is YFSETQ. The V gene lost 1 base and the J gene lost 0 bases, with 12 bases spanning the gap.

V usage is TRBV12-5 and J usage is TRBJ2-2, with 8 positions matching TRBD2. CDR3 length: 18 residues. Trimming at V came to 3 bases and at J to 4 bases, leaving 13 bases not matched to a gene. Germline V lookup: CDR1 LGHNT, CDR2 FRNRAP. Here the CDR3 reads CASGLRLRGLVGTGELFF. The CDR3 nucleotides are TGTGCTAGTGGTTTACGATTAAGGGGACTAGTCGGCACCGGGGAGCTGTTTTTT.

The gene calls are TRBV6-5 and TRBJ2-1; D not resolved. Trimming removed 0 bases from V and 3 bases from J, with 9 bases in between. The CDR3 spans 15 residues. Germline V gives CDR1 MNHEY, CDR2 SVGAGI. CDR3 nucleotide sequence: TGTGCCAGCAGTTACTCGATTGACAACTACAATGAGCAGTTCTTC. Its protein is CASSYSIDNYNEQFF.